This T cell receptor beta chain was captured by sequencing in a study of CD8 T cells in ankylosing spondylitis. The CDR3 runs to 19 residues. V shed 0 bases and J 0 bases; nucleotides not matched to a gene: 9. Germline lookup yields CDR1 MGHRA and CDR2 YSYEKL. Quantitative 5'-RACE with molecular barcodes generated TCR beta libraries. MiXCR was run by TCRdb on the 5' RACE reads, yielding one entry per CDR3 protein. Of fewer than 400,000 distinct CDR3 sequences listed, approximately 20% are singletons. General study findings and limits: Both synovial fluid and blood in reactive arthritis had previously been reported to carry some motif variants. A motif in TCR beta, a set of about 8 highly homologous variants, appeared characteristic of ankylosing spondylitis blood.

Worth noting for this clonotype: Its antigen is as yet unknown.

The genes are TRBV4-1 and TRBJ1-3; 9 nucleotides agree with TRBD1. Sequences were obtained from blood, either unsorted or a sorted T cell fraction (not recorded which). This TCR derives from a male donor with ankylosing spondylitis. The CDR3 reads CASSQDYRTGASSGNTIYF. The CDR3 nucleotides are TGCGCCAGCAGCCAAGATTACCGGACAGGGGCATCCTCTGGAAACACCATATATTTT.